This entry concerns a single T cell receptor beta chain. Measured with immunoSEQ multiplex PCR; TCRdb has only the in-frame clones, and not every one. The table lists about 130,000 clones, 78% of them singletons. Self-reported history from a screening survey and questionnaire set each donor's cohort. From germline, CDR1 is MDHEN and CDR2 SYDVKM. The CDR3 has 16 residues. With 2 bases removed from V and 1 base from J, the gap between germline ends came to 14 bases. This entry comes from a study of blood T cell repertoires in COVID-19. Study-level information: The analysed material was cDNA or gDNA that came from T cells, B-cell-depleted T cells, or PBMCs.

V usage is TRBV28 and J usage is TRBJ1-1, with D possibly TRBD1 on 5 matching bases. The source is a woman between 45 and 60 years old who had recovered from COVID-19. Sequencing was carried out using PBMCs or T cells enriched from blood (not recorded which). The DNA for the CDR3 is TGTGCCAGCAGTTTAACAGGATTTACCTCGAACACTGAAGCTTTCTTT. Protein product: CASSLTGFTSNTEAFF.